This TCR gamma chain was sequenced in a study of intestinal T cells in coeliac disease. TRG repertoires were amplified with LymphoTrack primers from 200 ng of biopsy DNA. TCRdb ran CATT on the multiplex PCR reads. The sample records 650 to 750 gamma-chain clones, around three fifths being singletons. Overall study findings and caveats: Coeliac and control groups differed significantly in age. Each sample likely lost a proportion of TCR sequences from degraded FFPE DNA.

V trimming: 4 bases; J trimming: 0 bases; junction bases outside the gene matches: 6. The germline V gene encodes CDR1 VENAVY and CDR2 YDSYNSRV. This CDR3 contains 14 residues. Genomic DNA came from ten roughly 5.2-µm formalin-fixed paraffin-embedded scrolls per case. The samples were fully anonymised formalin-fixed paraffin-embedded duodenal biopsies left over from diagnostic use. Without suspected coeliac disease, controls underwent endoscopy for reflux, dyspepsia or gastritis. With respect to this clone: Its antigen is unidentified.

The chain couples TRGV8 to TRGJ1 or TRGJ2. The clonotype originates from a human donor who served as a control with a normal duodenal biopsy, not a healthy volunteer. Sequencing was carried out using a duodenal biopsy. This CDR3 reads CATWDIWNYYKKLF. CDR3 DNA: TGTGCCACCTGGGACATATGGAATTATTATAAGAAACTCTTT.